These T cell receptor beta chains were read from a single sample in a study of OX40 agonist ivuxolimab in advanced cancers. Produced via immunoSEQ multiplex PCR; TCRdb's table is partial and in-frame only. Of about 75,000 clones in the sample, around 83% are singletons; the top ten hold approximately 8%. Source: CD4+ or CD8+ T cells sorted from blood, taken in a trial of the OX40 agonist ivuxolimab. The receptors were gathered from an adult with an advanced solid tumor such as melanoma, head and neck, liver or kidney cancer. Both conserved end residues are part of each CDR3. The order of the fields is J gene, D gene, V gene, clone size, CDR3 DNA, CDR3 protein. D genes are given only for firm matches. Some rows have no size entry. The others give once, few or many, or a class for an expanded clone.

J: TRBJ1-3; D: .; V: TRBV9; size: .; DNA: TGTGCCAGCAGCGTAGGAGGAAACACCATATATTTT; CDR3: CASSVGGNTIYF
J: TRBJ2-7; D: .; V: TRBV23-1; size: .; DNA: TGCGCCAGCAGTCAATCGATAAGGGCCCCCCCCGTCGAGCAGTACTTC; CDR3: CASSQSIRAPPVEQYF
J: TRBJ1-3; D: .; V: TRBV7-2; size: once; DNA: TGTGCCAGCAGCTTAAGGAGCTCTGGAAACACCATATATTTT; CDR3: CASSLRSSGNTIYF
J: TRBJ2-1; D: .; V: TRBV6-4; size: .; DNA: TGTGCCAGCAGTGTTTTACAGGGCTCGAGTGAGCAGTTCTTC; CDR3: CASSVLQGSSEQFF
J: TRBJ1-1; D: .; V: TRBV28; size: .; DNA: TGTGCCAGCAGTTGGACGCAGAACACTGAAGCTTTCTTT; CDR3: CASSWTQNTEAFF
J: TRBJ1-4; D: .; V: TRBV2; size: .; DNA: TGTGCCAGCAGTGTTAAGGTACACGAAAAACTGTTTTTT; CDR3: CASSVKVHEKLFF
J: TRBJ2-7; D: TRBD1; V: TRBV28; size: .; DNA: TGTGCCAGCAGTGTTCGGGACAGAAGCTCCTACGAGCAGTACTTC; CDR3: CASSVRDRSSYEQYF
J: TRBJ1-6; D: TRBD1; V: TRBV9; size: .; DNA: TGTGCCAGCACGAGACAGGGGGAGGATTCACCCCTCCACTTT; CDR3: CASTRQGEDSPLHF
J: TRBJ1-6; D: .; V: TRBV13; size: few; DNA: TGTGCCACTCTCAGGGTGGGTAATTCACCCCTCCACTTT; CDR3: CATLRVGNSPLHF
J: TRBJ2-7; D: TRBD2; V: TRBV5-4; size: .; DNA: TGTGCCAGCAGCCGGCGTAGCGGGAACTACGAGCAGTACTTC; CDR3: CASSRRSGNYEQYF
J: TRBJ1-4; D: .; V: TRBV5-1; size: .; DNA: TGCGCCAGCAGCTTGGAAGCTAATGAAAAACTGTTTTTT; CDR3: CASSLEANEKLFF
J: TRBJ2-1; D: .; V: TRBV11-2; size: .; DNA: TGTGCCAGCAGCTCCACCCATGTCCAGGGCAATGAGCAGTTCTTC; CDR3: CASSSTHVQGNEQFF
J: TRBJ2-7; D: .; V: TRBV25-1; size: .; DNA: TGTGCCAGCAGTGATTTAGGGATGGGGGTTAACTACGAGCAGTACTTC; CDR3: CASSDLGMGVNYEQYF
J: TRBJ2-3; D: TRBD1; V: TRBV5-1; size: .; DNA: TGCGCCAGCAGCTGGAAGGGGGCAGGCACAGATACGCAGTATTTT; CDR3: CASSWKGAGTDTQYF
J: TRBJ1-4; D: TRBD1; V: TRBV7-9; size: .; DNA: TGTGCCAGCAGCCCCGGACAGGGAGCTAATGAAAAACTGTTTTTT; CDR3: CASSPGQGANEKLFF
J: TRBJ2-6; D: .; V: TRBV19; size: .; DNA: TGTGCCAGTAGTATACGACAGCCTGGGGCCAACGTCCTGACTTTC; CDR3: CASSIRQPGANVLTF
J: TRBJ2-1; D: TRBD1; V: TRBV7-3; size: .; DNA: TGTGCCAGCAGCTTAACCCCCCGTATAGGGACAGGGGCTAACAATGAGCAGTTCTTC; CDR3: CASSLTPRIGTGANNEQFF
J: TRBJ2-2; D: .; V: TRBV7-9; size: .; DNA: TGTGCCAGCAGCTCGTCGATTCTGGGGGAGCTGTTTTTT; CDR3: CASSSSILGELFF
J: TRBJ1-2; D: .; V: TRBV6-6; size: .; DNA: TGTGCCAGCAGTTACGCAGGGCCATATGGCTACACCTTC; CDR3: CASSYAGPYGYTF
J: TRBJ1-5; D: .; V: TRBV7-8; size: .; DNA: TGTGCCAGCAGCTTACGCCCGTGGGATAGCAATCAGCCCCAGCATTTT; CDR3: CASSLRPWDSNQPQHF
J: TRBJ2-3; D: .; V: TRBV5-1; size: .; DNA: TGCGCCAGCAGCTTTCAGGGGACATGGGATACGCAGTATTTT; CDR3: CASSFQGTWDTQYF
J: TRBJ2-1; D: TRBD2; V: TRBV27; size: .; DNA: TGTGCCAGCAGTTTAAGGCTAGCGGGCAATGAGCAGTTCTTC; CDR3: CASSLRLAGNEQFF
J: TRBJ1-5; D: TRBD1; V: TRBV19; size: .; DNA: TGTGCCAGCGGGACAGGGTCTTATCAGCCCCAGCATTTT; CDR3: CASGTGSYQPQHF
J: TRBJ2-3; D: .; V: TRBV10-1; size: .; DNA: TGCGCCAGCAGTGAGTCGTCTATTGGGGGACAGCAGTATTTT; CDR3: CASSESSIGGQQYF
J: TRBJ1-6; D: .; V: TRBV10-3; size: .; DNA: TGTGCCATCAGTGAAATAGGGTATGAAGGGAGCTCCTATAATTCACCCCTCCACTTT; CDR3: CAISEIGYEGSSYNSPLHF
J: TRBJ2-4; D: .; V: TRBV7-9; size: .; DNA: TGTGCCAGCAGCTTGACAGACCCGAAAAACATTCAGTACTTC; CDR3: CASSLTDPKNIQYF